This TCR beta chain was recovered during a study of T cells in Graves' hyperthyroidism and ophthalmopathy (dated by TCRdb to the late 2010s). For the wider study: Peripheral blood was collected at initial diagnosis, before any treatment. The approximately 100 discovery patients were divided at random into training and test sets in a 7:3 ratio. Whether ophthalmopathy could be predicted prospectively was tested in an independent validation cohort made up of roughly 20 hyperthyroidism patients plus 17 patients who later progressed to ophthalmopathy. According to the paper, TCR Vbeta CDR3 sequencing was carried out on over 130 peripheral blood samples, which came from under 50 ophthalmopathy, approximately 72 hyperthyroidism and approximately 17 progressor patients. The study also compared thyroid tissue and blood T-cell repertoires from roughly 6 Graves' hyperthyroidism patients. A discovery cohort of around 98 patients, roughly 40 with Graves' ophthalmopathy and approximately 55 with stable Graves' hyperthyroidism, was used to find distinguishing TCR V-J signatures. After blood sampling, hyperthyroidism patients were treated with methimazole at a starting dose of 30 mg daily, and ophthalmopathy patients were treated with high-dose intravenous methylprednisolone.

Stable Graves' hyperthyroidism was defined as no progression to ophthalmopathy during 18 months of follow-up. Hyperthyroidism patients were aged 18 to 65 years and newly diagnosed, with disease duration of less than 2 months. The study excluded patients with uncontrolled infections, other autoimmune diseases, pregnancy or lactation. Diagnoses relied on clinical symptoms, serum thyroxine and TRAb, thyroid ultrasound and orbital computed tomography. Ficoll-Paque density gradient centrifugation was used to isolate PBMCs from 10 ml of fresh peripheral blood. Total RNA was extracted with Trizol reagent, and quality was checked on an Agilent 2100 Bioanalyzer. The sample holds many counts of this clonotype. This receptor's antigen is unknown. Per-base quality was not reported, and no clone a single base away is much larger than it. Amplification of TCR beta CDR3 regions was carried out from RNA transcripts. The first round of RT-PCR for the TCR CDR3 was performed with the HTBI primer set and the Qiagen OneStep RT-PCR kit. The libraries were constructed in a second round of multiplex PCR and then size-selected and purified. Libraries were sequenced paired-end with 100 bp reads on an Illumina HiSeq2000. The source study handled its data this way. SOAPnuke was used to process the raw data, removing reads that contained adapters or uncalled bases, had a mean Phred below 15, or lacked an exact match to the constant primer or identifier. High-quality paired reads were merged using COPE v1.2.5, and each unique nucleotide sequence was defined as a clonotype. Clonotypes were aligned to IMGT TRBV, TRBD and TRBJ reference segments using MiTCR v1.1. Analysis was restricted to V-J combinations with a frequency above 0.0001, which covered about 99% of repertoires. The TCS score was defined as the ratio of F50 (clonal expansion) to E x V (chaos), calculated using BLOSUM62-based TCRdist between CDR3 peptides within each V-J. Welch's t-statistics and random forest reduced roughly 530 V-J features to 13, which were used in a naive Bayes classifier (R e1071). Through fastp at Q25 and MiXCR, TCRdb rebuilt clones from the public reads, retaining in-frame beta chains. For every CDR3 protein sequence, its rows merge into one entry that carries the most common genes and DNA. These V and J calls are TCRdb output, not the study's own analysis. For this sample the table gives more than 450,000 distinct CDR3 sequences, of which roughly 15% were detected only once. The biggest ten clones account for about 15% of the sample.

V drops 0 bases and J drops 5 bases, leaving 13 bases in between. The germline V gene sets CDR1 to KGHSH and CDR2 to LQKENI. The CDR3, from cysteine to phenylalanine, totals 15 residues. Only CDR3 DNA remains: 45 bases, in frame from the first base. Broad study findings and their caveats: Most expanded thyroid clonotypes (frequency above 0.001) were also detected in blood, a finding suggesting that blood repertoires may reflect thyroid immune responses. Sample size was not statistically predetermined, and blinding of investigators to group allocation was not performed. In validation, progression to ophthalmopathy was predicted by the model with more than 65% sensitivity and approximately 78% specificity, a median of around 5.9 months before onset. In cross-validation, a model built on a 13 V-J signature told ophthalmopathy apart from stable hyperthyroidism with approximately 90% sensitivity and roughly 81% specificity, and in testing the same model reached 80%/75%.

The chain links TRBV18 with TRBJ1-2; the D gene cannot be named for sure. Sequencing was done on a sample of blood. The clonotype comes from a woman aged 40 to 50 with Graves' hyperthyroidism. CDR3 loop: CASSPPTAQIYGYTF. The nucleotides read TGTGCCAGCTCACCACCAACAGCCCAAATATATGGCTACACCTTC.